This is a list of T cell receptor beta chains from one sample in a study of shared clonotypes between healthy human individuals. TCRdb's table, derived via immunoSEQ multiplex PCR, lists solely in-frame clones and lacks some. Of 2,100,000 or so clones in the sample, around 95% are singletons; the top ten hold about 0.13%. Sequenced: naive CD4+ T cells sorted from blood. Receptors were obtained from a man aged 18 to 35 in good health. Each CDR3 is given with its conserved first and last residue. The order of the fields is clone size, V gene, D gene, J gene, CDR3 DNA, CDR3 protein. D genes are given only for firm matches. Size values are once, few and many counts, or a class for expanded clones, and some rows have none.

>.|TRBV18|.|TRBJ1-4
TGTGCCAGCTCACGCAACCGGACAGCAACTAATGAAAAACTGTTTTTT
CASSRNRTATNEKLFF
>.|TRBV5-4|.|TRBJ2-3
TGTGCCAGCAGCTTGCAGTCTAGCCGGACAGATACGCAGTATTTT
CASSLQSSRTDTQYF
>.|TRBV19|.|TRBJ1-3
TGTGCCAGTAGCGACGTCAGCTTGGGATCCTCTGGAAACACCATATATTTT
CASSDVSLGSSGNTIYF
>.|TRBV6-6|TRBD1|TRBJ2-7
TGTGCCAGCAGTCGGGACAGGGGGCCCCACGAGCAGTACTTC
CASSRDRGPHEQYF
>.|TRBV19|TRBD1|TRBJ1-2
TGTGCCAGTACCACAGGGGGTTATGGCTACACCTTC
CASTTGGYGYTF
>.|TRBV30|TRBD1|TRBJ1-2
TGTGCCTGGAGTCTATCCTCCCCGGGACAGGTCGCCTATGGCTACACCTTC
CAWSLSSPGQVAYGYTF
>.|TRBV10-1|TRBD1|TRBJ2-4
TGCGCCAGCAGTGAGTCGGTAACAGGGGATTCGGCCAAAAACATTCAGTACTTC
CASSESVTGDSAKNIQYF
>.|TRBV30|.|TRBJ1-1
TGTGCCTGGACCTCAAAGTCCACTGAAGCTTTCTTT
CAWTSKSTEAFF
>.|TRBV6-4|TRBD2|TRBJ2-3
TGTGCCAGCGAGGGACTAGCGGGACGCACAGATACGCAGTATTTT
CASEGLAGRTDTQYF
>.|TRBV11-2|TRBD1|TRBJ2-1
TGTGCCAGCAGCTTAGGTCAGGGGGCCTGCAATGAGCAGTTCTTC
CASSLGQGACNEQFF
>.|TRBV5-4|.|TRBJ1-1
TGTGCCAGCAGCTTGTATGAGGGAGGGGCTGAAGCTTTCTTT
CASSLYEGGAEAFF
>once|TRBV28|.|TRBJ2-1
TGTGCCAGCAGTTCAGGGGCCGGGGGCCCCTATGGGCAGTTCTTC
CASSSGAGGPYGQFF
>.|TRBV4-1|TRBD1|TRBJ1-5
TGCGCCAGCAGCCAAGATACAGGGGTGAGTAGTCAGCCCCAGCATTTT
CASSQDTGVSSQPQHF
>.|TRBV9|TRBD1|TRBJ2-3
TGTGCCAGCAGCGTAATGGGGGGACAGGGGGAGCAGTATTTT
CASSVMGGQGEQYF
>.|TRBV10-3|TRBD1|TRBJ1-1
TGTGCCATCAGTGAGTCGGCAGGGGGAAAAGCTTTCTTT
CAISESAGGKAFF
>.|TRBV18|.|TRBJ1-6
TGTGCCAGCTCACCAGGGACTGACGCCTATAATTCACCCCTCCACTTT
CASSPGTDAYNSPLHF
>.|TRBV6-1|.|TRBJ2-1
TGTGCCAGCAGTGAATCGCCAGCGTCCTACAATGAGCAGTTCTTC
CASSESPASYNEQFF
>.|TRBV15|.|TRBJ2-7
TGTGCCACCAGCCCCCGGGACAACTACGAGCAGTACTTC
CATSPRDNYEQYF
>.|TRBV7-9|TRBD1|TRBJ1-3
TGTGCCAGCAGCGCTGGGACAGCGGGCACCATATATTTT
CASSAGTAGTIYF
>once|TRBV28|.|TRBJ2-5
TGTGCCAGCAGAGGGGGGACGGTACAAGAGACCCAGTACTTC
CASRGGTVQETQYF
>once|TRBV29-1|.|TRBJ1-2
TGCAGCGTTGAGTTAGCAGGGGTGGGTGGCTACACCTTC
CSVELAGVGGYTF
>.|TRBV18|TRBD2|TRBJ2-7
TGTGCCAGCTCATCGGGACTAGCGCCCCACGTTTTGGGCTACGAGCAGTACTTC
CASSSGLAPHVLGYEQYF
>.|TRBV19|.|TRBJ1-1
TGTGCCAGTAGCTTGAACACTGAAGCTTTCTTT
CASSLNTEAFF
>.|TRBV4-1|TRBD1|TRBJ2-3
TGCGCCAGCAGCCTCGACAGGGATGGTTTGGGGGCAGATACGCAGTATTTT
CASSLDRDGLGADTQYF
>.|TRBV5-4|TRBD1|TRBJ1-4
TGTGCCAGCAGTTTTGTTCCCGCCGGACAGGGTGAAAAACTGTTTTTT
CASSFVPAGQGEKLFF
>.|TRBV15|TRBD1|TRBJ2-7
TGTGCCACCAGCGTTAAGGGGGCTGTCTACGAGCAGTACTTC
CATSVKGAVYEQYF
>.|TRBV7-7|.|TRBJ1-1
TGTGCTAGCAGCTTATCCGAGAACACTGAAGCTTTCTTT
CASSLSENTEAFF
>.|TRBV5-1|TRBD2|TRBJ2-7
TGCGCCAGTAACGTGGGGGGGGACCCCTACGAGCAGTACTTC
CASNVGGDPYEQYF
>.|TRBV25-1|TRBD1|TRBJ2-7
TGTGCCAGCTCTCGGACAGGTTCCTACGAGCAGTACTTC
CASSRTGSYEQYF
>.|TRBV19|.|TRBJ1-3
TGTGCCAGTAGTGCAGCAGGGAGAGTCGTCGGCGTGAGCTACTCTGGAAACACCATATATTTT
CASSAAGRVVGVSYSGNTIYF
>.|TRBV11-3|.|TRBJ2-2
TGTGCCAGCAGTTCTAGAGAAGGTGCCGGGGAGCTGTTTTTT
CASSSREGAGELFF
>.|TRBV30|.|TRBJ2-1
TGTGCCTGGAGCGATCGGACAGACAATGAGCAGTTCTTC
CAWSDRTDNEQFF
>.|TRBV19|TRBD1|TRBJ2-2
TGTGCCAGTGGGGACAGGGGGCATACCGGGGAGCTGTTTTTT
CASGDRGHTGELFF
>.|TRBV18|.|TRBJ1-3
TGTGCCAGCTCAACCTATTCTGTCTCTGGAAACACCATATATTTT
CASSTYSVSGNTIYF
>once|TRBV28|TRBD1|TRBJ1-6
TGTGCCAGCAGCCCCGGGGACAGAGATAATTCACCCCTCCACTTT
CASSPGDRDNSPLHF
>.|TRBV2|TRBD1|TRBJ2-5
TGTGCCAGCAGCGGGGACAGGGCTAGAGAGACCCAGTACTTC
CASSGDRARETQYF
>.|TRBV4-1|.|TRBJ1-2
TGCGCCAGCAGCCAAGAGGGCACCCTAGGGGGCTACACCTTC
CASSQEGTLGGYTF
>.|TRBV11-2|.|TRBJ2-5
TGTGCCAGCAGCTTCAGGGGAATCCAAGAGACCCAGTACTTC
CASSFRGIQETQYF
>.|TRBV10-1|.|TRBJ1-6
TGCGCCAGCAGTGACTGGGGTGAGAATTCACCCCTCCACTTT
CASSDWGENSPLHF
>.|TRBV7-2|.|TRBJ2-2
TGTGCCAGCAGCTATTACTCCGGGGAGCTGTTTTTT
CASSYYSGELFF
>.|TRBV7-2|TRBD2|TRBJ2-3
TGTGCCAGCAGCTCGGTCGGGGGGGTTGCAGATACGCAGTATTTT
CASSSVGGVADTQYF
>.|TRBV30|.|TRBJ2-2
TGTGCCTGGAGCGTCACGAACACCGGGGAGCTGTTTTTT
CAWSVTNTGELFF
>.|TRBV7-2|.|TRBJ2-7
TGTGCCAGCAAAAGAGTAGGGCTAGATGGCTACGAGCAGTACTTC
CASKRVGLDGYEQYF
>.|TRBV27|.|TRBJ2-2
TGTGCCAGCAGTCTCGGGACCCTGAACACCGGGGAGCTGTTTTTT
CASSLGTLNTGELFF
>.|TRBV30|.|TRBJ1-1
TGTGCCTGGACACAGGGAACTCGGATGAACACTGAAGCTTTCTTT
CAWTQGTRMNTEAFF